The entry below gives a single TCR beta chain sequence along with its context. This clonotype was detected only a few times. Its target antigen remains unknown. Base quality data are lacking; no much larger clone is found one base away. Inclusive of the bounding cysteine and phenylalanine, the CDR3 is 14 residues long. The kept DNA is CDR3 alone, 42 bases in frame from the first base. CDR1 and CDR2, looked up from the germline V gene, are WSHSY and SAAADI. At the junction V is shortened by 6 bases and J by 4 bases, with 15 bases in between. This sample was taken from a study of T cells in Graves' hyperthyroidism and ophthalmopathy (dated 2019 in TCRdb). Concerning the study at large: Peripheral blood was sampled at the time of initial diagnosis, prior to any treatment. To identify TCR V-J signatures that set the groups apart, the researchers used a discovery cohort of approximately 98 patients, made up of some 41 with Graves' ophthalmopathy and 57 with stable Graves' hyperthyroidism. Whether ophthalmopathy could be predicted prospectively was tested in an independent validation cohort made up of roughly 19 hyperthyroidism patients plus 17 patients who later progressed to ophthalmopathy. For training and testing, the 100 patients in the discovery cohort were randomly divided in a 7:3 ratio. Thyroid tissue and blood T-cell repertoires from more than five Graves' hyperthyroidism patients were also compared in the study. Once sampling was done, hyperthyroidism patients were given methimazole at a starting dose of 30 mg daily, whereas ophthalmopathy patients were given high-dose intravenous methylprednisolone. The paper reports TCR Vbeta CDR3 sequencing of some 140 peripheral blood samples: under 45 ophthalmopathy, 70 to 85 hyperthyroidism and around 17 progressor patients. What the authors observed across the whole study: Ophthalmopathy was separated from stable hyperthyroidism by a 13 V-J signature model, with approximately 90% sensitivity and roughly 84% specificity obtained in cross-validation and 80%/75% obtained in testing. During validation, the model predicted progression to ophthalmopathy a median of around 6 months ahead of onset, with 60% to 71% sensitivity and about 75% specificity. Blood samples also contained most of the expanded thyroid clonotypes (frequency above 0.001), which suggests that blood repertoires may reflect thyroid immune responses. Sample size was not statistically predetermined, and investigators were not blinded to group allocation.

Moderately to severely active disease, a Clinical Activity Score of at least 3, a NOSPECS grade of at least 4, and a duration under 3 months were present in ophthalmopathy patients. Exclusion was applied to patients with uncontrolled infections, other autoimmune diseases, pregnancy or lactation. Diagnoses were based on clinical symptoms, serum thyroxine and TRAb, thyroid ultrasound and orbital computed tomography. PBMCs were separated from about 10 ml of fresh peripheral blood using Ficoll-Paque density gradient centrifugation. Trizol reagent was used to extract total RNA, and RNA quality was then checked on an Agilent 2100 Bioanalyzer. TCR beta CDR3 regions were amplified from RNA transcripts. The first round of RT-PCR for the TCR CDR3 was performed with the HTBI primer set and the Qiagen OneStep RT-PCR kit. The libraries were constructed in a second round of multiplex PCR and then size-selected and purified. The libraries were sequenced on an Illumina HiSeq2000 using paired-end 100 bp reads. As for the original processing: Raw data were processed with SOAPnuke, discarding reads with adapters, uncalled bases, mean Phred below 15, or no exact constant-primer or identifier match. COPE v1.2.5 was used to merge the high-quality paired reads, and each unique nucleotide sequence was defined as a clonotype. MiTCR v1.1 was used to align clonotypes to the IMGT TRBV, TRBD and TRBJ reference segments. Only V-J combinations with frequency above 0.0001, covering approximately 99% of repertoires, were analysed. A TCS score was defined as the ratio of F50 (clonal expansion) to E x V (chaos), with BLOSUM62-based TCRdist applied between CDR3 peptides within each V-J. Welch's t-statistics and random forest reduced some 510 V-J features to 13, which were used in a naive Bayes classifier (R e1071). TCRdb trimmed the raw reads at Q25, called clones with MiXCR and kept productive beta chains. Each entry is one CDR3 protein sequence, shown with its most common DNA and genes. The V and J calls were determined by TCRdb, not by the authors. In all, the sample holds some 550,000 distinct CDR3 sequences, and 16% of those were seen once. 2.5% to 4% of the sample is in the top ten clones.

The receptor's source is a woman aged 40 to 50 with Graves' ophthalmopathy. The sample comprised blood. The rearrangement joined TRBV10-2 to TRBJ2-5; the D gene is perhaps TRBD1, from 6 matching bases. This receptor has the CDR3 CASSETGQRETQYF. The nucleotide sequence reads TGCGCCAGCAGCGAAACAGGGCAGAGAGAGACCCAGTACTTC.